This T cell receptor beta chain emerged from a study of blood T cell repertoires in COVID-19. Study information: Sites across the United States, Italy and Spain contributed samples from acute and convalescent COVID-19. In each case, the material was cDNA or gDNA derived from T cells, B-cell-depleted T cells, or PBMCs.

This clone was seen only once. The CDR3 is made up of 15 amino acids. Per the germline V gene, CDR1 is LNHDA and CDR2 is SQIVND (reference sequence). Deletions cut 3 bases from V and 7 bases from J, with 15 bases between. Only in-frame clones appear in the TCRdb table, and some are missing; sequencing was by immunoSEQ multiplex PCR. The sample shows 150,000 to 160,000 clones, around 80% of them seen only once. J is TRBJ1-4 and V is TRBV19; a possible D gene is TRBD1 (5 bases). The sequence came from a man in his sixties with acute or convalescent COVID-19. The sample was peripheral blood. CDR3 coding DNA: TGTGCCAGTAGTATCAAGGGACTTCGGGGTGAAAAACTGTTTTTT. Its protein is CASSIKGLRGEKLFF.